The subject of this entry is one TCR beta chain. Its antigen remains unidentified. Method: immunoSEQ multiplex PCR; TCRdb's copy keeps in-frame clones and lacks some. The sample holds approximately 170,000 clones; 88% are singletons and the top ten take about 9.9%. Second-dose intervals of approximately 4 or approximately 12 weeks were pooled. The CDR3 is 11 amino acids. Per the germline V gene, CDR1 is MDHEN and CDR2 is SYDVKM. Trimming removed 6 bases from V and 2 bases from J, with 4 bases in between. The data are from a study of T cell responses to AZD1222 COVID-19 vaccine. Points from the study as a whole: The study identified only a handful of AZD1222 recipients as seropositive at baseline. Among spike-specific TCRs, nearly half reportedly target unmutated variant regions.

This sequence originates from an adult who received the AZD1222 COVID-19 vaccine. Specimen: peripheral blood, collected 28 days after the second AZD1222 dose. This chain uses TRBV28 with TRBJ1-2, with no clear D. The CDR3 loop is CASRANYGYTF. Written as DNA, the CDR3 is TGTGCCAGCAGGGCAAACTATGGCTACACCTTC.